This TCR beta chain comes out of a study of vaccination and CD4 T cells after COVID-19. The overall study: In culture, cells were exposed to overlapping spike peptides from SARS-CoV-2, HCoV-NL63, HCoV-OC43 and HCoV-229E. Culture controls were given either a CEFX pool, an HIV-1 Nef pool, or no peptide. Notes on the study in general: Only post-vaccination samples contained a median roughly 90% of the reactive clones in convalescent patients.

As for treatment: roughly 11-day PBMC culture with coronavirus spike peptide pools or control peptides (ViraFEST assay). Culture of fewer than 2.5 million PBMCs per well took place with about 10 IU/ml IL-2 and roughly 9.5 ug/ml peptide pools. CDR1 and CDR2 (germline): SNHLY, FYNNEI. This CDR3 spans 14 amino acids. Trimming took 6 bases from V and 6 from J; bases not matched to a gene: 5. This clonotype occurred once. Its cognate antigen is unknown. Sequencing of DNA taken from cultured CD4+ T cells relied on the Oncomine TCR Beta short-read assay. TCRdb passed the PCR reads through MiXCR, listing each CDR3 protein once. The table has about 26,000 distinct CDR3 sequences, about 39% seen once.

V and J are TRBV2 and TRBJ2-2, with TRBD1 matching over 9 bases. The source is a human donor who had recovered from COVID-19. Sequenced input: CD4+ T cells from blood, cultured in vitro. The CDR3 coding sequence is TGTGCCAGCAGGGTACGGGACAGGGCCGGGGAGCTGTTTTTT. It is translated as CASRVRDRAGELFF.